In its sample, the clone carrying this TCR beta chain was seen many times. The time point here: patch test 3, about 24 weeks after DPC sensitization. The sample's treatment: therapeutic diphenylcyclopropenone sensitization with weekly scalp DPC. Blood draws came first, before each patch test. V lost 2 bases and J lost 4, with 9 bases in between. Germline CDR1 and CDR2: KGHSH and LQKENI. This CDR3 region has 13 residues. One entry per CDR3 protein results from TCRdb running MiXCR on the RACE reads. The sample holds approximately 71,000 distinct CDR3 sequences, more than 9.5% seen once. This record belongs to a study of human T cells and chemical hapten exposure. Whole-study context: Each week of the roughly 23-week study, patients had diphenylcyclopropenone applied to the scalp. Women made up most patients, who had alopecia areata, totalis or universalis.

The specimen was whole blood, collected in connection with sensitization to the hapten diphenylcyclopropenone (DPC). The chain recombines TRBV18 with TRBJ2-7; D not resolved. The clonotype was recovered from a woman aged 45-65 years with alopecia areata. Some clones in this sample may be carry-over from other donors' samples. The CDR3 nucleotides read TGTGCCAGCTCACCAGACGGAATTTACGAGCAGTACTTC. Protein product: CASSPDGIYEQYF.